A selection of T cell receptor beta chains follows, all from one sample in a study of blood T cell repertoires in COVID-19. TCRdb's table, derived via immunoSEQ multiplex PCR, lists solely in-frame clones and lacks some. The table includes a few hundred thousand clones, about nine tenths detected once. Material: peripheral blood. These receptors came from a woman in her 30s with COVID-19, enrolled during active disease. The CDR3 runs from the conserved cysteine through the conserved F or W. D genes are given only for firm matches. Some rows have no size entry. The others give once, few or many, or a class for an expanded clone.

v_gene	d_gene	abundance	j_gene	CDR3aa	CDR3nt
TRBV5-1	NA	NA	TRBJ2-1	CASSFGDNEQFF	TGCGCCAGCAGCTTCGGGGACAATGAGCAGTTCTTC
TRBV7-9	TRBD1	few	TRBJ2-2	CASSLDRGFTGELFF	TGTGCCAGCAGCTTGGACAGGGGGTTTACCGGGGAGCTGTTTTTT
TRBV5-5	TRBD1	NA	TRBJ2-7	CASSLDTGDEQYF	TGTGCCAGCAGCTTGGACACAGGGGACGAGCAGTACTTC
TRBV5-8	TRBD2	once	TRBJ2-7	CASSLGGLADSSYEQYF	TGTGCCAGCAGCTTGGGGGGACTAGCAGACTCCTCCTACGAGCAGTACTTC
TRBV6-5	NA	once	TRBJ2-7	CATGGGRYEQYF	TGTGCCACGGGAGGGGGCCGCTACGAGCAGTACTTC
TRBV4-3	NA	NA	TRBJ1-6	CASSQEVQGHSPLHF	TGCGCCAGCAGCCAAGAGGTACAGGGACATTCACCCCTCCACTTT
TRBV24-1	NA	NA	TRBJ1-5	CATSDHPSQPQHF	TGTGCCACCAGTGACCATCCGAGCCAGCCCCAGCATTTT
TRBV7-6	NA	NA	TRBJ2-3	CASSYLPGEGTDTQYF	TGTGCCAGCAGCTACCTCCCGGGAGAAGGGACAGATACGCAGTATTTT
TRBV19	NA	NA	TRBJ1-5	CASSPWTVLGNQPQHF	TGTGCCAGTAGTCCCTGGACAGTTTTAGGCAATCAGCCCCAGCATTTT
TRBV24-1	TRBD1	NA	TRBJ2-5	CATSRGQGFQETQYF	TGTGCCACCAGCCGAGGACAGGGGTTCCAAGAGACCCAGTACTTC
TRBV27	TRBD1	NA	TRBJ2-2	CASSPLGQGAGELFF	TGTGCCAGCAGTCCCCTCGGGCAGGGGGCCGGGGAGCTGTTTTTT
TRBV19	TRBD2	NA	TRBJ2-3	CASSITPLSGFSTDTQYF	TGTGCCAGTAGTATCACCCCACTTAGCGGGTTTAGCACAGATACGCAGTATTTT
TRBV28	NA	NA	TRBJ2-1	CASSSLLARSYNEQFF	TGTGCCAGCAGTTCCCTACTCGCCAGGTCCTACAATGAGCAGTTCTTC
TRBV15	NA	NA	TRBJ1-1	CATSRDRGQNTEAFF	TGTGCCACCAGCAGAGATCGAGGACAGAACACTGAAGCTTTCTTT
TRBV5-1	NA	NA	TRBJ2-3	CASGLDRRTDTQYF	TGCGCCAGCGGGCTAGACAGGAGGACAGATACGCAGTATTTT
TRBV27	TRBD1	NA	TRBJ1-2	CASSLTGDGYTF	TGTGCCAGCAGTCTAACAGGGGATGGCTACACCTTC
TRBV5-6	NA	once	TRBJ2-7	CASSDYYEQYF	TGTGCCAGCAGCGACTACTACGAGCAGTACTTC
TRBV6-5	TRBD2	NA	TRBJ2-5	CASSSPPSGSGETQYF	TGTGCCAGCAGTTCTCCTCCTAGCGGGAGTGGTGAGACCCAGTACTTC
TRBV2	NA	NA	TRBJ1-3	CASSERRGNTGNTIYF	TGTGCCAGCAGTGAACGGCGGGGAAATACTGGAAACACCATATATTTT
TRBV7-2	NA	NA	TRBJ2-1	CASSLSGHNEQFF	TGTGCCAGCAGCTTAAGCGGCCACAATGAGCAGTTCTTC
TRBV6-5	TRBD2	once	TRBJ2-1	CASSYSWTSSYNEQFF	TGTGCCAGCAGTTACTCCTGGACTAGCTCCTACAATGAGCAGTTCTTC
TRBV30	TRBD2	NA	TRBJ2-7	CAWSTGLLYEQYF	TGTGCCTGGAGTACGGGACTATTATACGAGCAGTACTTC
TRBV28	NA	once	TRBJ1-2	CASRSRAPNYGYTF	TGTGCCAGCCGATCCAGGGCCCCTAACTATGGCTACACCTTC
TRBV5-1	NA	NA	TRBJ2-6	CASSLFGLRPGANVLTF	TGCGCCAGCAGCTTGTTTGGGCTCCGCCCCGGGGCCAACGTCCTGACTTTC
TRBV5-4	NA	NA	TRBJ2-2	CASSAGAGELFF	TGTGCCAGCAGCGCCGGGGCCGGGGAGCTGTTTTTT
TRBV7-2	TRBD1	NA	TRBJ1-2	CASSSGGGYTF	TGTGCCAGCAGTTCAGGGGGAGGCTACACCTTC
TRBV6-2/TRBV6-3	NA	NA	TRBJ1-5	CASSYGQPNQPQHF	TGTGCCAGCAGTTACGGACAGCCCAATCAGCCCCAGCATTTT
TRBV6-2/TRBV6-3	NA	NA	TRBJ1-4	CASSSPTLRGEKLFF	TGTGCCAGCAGTTCTCCGACTCTGAGAGGTGAAAAACTGTTTTTT
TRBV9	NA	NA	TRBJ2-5	CASSVPRGAGDQETQYF	TGTGCCAGCAGCGTACCGCGGGGAGCGGGCGACCAAGAGACCCAGTACTTC
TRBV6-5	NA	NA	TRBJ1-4	CASSYGRSTTNEKLFF	TGTGCCAGCAGTTACGGCAGGTCGACCACTAATGAAAAACTGTTTTTT
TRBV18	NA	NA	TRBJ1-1	CASRGGDETEAFF	TGTGCCAGCCGGGGGGGCGATGAGACTGAAGCTTTCTTT
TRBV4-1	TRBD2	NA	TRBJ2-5	CASSPPGLASRETQYF	TGCGCCAGCAGCCCTCCGGGACTAGCATCACGAGAGACCCAGTACTTC
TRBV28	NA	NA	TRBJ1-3	CASTLILGGNTIYF	TGTGCCAGCACCCTGATACTCGGGGGAAACACCATATATTTT
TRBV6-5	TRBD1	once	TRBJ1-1	CASSYHRGPVNTEAFF	TGTGCCAGCAGTTACCACAGGGGGCCGGTGAACACTGAAGCTTTCTTT
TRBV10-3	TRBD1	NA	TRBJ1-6	CAITPDRVGSPLHF	TGTGCCATCACCCCGGACAGGGTGGGATCACCCCTCCACTTT
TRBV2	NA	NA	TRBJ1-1	CASRRGLNTEAFF	TGTGCCAGCAGGCGGGGACTGAACACTGAAGCTTTCTTT
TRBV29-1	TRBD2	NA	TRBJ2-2	CSVEGLAGLNTGELFF	TGCAGCGTTGAAGGGCTAGCGGGATTGAACACCGGGGAGCTGTTTTTT
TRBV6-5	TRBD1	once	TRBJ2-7	CASSSRQGSDEQYF	TGTGCCAGCAGTAGCAGACAGGGTTCCGACGAGCAGTACTTC
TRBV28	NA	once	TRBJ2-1	CASSLRLAGYNEQFF	TGTGCCAGCAGTTTAAGACTCGCCGGGTACAATGAGCAGTTCTTC
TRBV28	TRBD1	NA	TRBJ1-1	CASSGQGPGTEAFF	TGTGCCAGCAGCGGACAGGGGCCTGGCACTGAAGCTTTCTTT
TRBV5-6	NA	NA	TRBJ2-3	CASSDPGTYTDTQYF	TGTGCCAGCAGCGACCCCGGGACATACACAGATACGCAGTATTTT
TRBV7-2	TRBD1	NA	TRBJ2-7	CASSRTGVEQYF	TGTGCCAGCAGCCGGACAGGGGTCGAGCAGTACTTC
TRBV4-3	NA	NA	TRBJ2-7	CASSQVGGEYEQYF	TGCGCCAGCAGCCAAGTAGGGGGGGAGTACGAGCAGTACTTC
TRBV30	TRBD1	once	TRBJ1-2	CAWSQRTGMSGYTF	TGTGCCTGGAGTCAGCGGACAGGGATGAGTGGCTACACCTTC
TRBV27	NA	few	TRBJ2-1	CASSFTSVSNEQFF	TGTGCCAGCAGTTTTACTAGTGTTTCGAATGAGCAGTTCTTC
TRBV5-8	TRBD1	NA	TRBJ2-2	CASSSYRGGGELFF	TGTGCCAGCAGCTCCTACAGGGGTGGCGGGGAGCTGTTTTTT
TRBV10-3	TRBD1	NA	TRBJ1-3	CAIRRGTGQLSSGNTIYF	TGTGCCATCAGGAGGGGGACAGGACAACTAAGCTCTGGAAACACCATATATTTT
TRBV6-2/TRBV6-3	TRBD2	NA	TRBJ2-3	CASSLAGVADTQYF	TGTGCCAGCAGTTTAGCGGGAGTAGCCGATACGCAGTATTTT
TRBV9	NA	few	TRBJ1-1	CASSTDTGFGDAFF	TGTGCCAGCAGCACAGATACAGGGTTCGGTGATGCTTTCTTT
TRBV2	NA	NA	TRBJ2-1	CASSARIQGRGYNEQFF	TGTGCCAGCAGCGCTCGGATCCAGGGCCGCGGTTACAATGAGCAGTTCTTC
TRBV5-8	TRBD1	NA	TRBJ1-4	CASRDGTVNEKLFF	TGTGCCAGCAGGGATGGGACAGTAAATGAAAAACTGTTTTTT